This entry describes one T cell receptor (beta chain). Clinical histories supplied by participants themselves formed the basis of cohort assignment. The data belong to a study of blood T cell repertoires in COVID-19. Study context: From T cells, B-cell-depleted T cells, or PBMCs came the material, which was cDNA or gDNA.

The V gene's germline CDR1 is SNHLY and CDR2 FYNNEI. After removal of 5 bases from V and 4 bases from J, the junction contained 3 bases not matched to a gene. CDR3 length equals 13 residues. Measured with immunoSEQ multiplex PCR; TCRdb has only the in-frame clones, and not every one. The table lists over 200,000 clones, 75% to 90% of them singletons. The sample consisted of PBMCs or T cells enriched from blood (not recorded which). This chain uses TRBV2 with TRBJ2-7; TRBD1 aligns across 9 bases. This receptor was obtained from a man aged 40-49 years who had recovered from COVID-19. This CDR3 reads CASSRQGGYEQYF. DNA of the CDR3: TGTGCCAGCAGTCGACAGGGGGGTTACGAGCAGTACTTC.